This TCR beta chain was recorded in a study of identical twins. With V trimmed by 1 base and J by 0 bases, 5 bases remained unmatched. The germline V gene has CDR1 MGHRA and CDR2 YSYEKL. CDR3 size: 19 residues. This clonotype occurred a few times. A single record per CDR3 protein comes from TCRdb applying MiXCR to the 5' RACE reads. The sample lists around 340,000 distinct CDR3 sequences; roughly 9% were seen once. Sequenced: naive T cells sorted from blood. The sequence was collected from a woman between 45 and 60 years old in good health. This chain uses TRBV4-1 with TRBJ2-2; 13 nucleotides match TRBD2. The CDR3, as DNA: TGCGCCAGCAGCCAAGGGGGACTAGCGGGGACCTCGAACACCGGGGAGCTGTTTTTT. This encodes CASSQGGLAGTSNTGELFF.